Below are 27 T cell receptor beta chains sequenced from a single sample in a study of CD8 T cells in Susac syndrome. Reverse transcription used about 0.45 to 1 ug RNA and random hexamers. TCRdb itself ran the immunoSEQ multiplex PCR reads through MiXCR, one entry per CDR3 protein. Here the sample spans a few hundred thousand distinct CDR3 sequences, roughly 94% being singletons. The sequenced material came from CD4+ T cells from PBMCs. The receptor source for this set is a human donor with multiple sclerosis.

The CDR3 reads CSVEAGQRTDTQYF. The CDR3 DNA reads as TGCAGCGTTGAAGCGGGACAGAGAACAGATACGCAGTATTTT. The genes are TRBV29-1 and TRBJ2-3, with 7 nucleotides matching TRBD1. The CDR3 is 14 amino acids. Germline CDR1 is SQVTM and CDR2 is ANQGSEA. Germline trimming cut 1 base from V and 3 bases from J; bases unmatched to any gene: 4.

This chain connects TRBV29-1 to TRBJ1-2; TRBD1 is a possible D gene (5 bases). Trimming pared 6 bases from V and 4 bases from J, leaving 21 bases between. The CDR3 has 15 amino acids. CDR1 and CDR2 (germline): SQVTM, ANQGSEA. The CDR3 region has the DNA TGCAGCGTCAAAGTTGAAAGGGGCAGGGCCTATGGCTACACCTTC. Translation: CSVKVERGRAYGYTF. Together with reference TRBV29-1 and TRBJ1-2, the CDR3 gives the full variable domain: SAVISQKPSRDICQRGTSLTIQCQVDSQVTMMFWYRQQPGQSLTLIATANQGSEATYESGFVIDKFPISRPNLTFSTLTVSNMSPEDSSIYLCSVKVERGRAYGYTFGSGTRLTVV.

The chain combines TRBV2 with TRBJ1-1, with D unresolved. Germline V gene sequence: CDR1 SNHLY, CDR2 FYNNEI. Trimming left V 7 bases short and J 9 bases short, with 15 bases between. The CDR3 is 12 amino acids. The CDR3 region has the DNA TGTGCCAGCACCCGCGTCCGGGAGAAAGCTTTCTTT. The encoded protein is CASTRVREKAFF.

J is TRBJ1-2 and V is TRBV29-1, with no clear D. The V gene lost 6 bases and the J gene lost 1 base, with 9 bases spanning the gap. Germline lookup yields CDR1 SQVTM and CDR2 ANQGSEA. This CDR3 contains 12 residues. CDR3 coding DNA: TGCAGCGTCGCAGAGGATAACTATGGCTACACCTTC. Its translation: CSVAEDNYGYTF.

CDR3 protein: CAWHSLSGANVLTF. CDR3 nucleotide sequence: TGTGCCTGGCACAGCCTCTCTGGGGCCAACGTCCTGACTTTC. The chain has TRBV30 and TRBJ2-6; D is unclear. CDR1 is GTSNPN and CDR2 is SVGIG in the germline V gene (reference sequence). Trimming cost V 5 bases and J 0 bases, with 8 bases left between them. The CDR3 has 14 amino acids.

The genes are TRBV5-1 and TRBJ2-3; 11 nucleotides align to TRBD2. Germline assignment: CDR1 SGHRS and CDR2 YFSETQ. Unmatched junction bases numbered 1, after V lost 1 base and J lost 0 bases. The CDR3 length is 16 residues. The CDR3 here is CASSLTSGGSTDTQYF. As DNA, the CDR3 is TGCGCCAGCAGCTTGACTAGCGGGGGAAGCACAGATACGCAGTATTTT. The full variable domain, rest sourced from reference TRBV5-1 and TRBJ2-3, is KAGVTQTPRYLIKTRGQQVTLSCSPISGHRSVSWYQQTPGQGLQFLFEYFSETQRNKGNFPGRFSGRQFSNSRSEMNVSTLELGDSALYLCASSLTSGGSTDTQYFGPGTRLTVL.

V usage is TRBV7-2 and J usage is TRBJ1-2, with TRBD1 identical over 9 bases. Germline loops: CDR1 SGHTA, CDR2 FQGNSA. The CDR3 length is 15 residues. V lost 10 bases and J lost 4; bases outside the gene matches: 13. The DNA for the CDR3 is TGTGCCACCTCCGACAGGGGGGGCTCCTTCTATGGCTACACCTTC. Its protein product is CATSDRGGSFYGYTF.

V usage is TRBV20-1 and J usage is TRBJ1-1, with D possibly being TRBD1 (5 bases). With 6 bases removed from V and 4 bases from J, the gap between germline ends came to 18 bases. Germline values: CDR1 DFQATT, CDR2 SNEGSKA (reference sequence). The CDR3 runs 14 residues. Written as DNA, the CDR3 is TGCAGTGCAACCGGGACGGCGGAGTTCACTGAAGCTTTCTTT. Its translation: CSATGTAEFTEAFF.

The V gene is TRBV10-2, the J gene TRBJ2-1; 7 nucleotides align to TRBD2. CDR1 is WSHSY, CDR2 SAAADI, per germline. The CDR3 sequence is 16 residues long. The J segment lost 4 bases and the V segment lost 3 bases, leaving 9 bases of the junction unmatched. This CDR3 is CASSDRERGGYNEQFF. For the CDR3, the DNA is TGCGCCAGCAGTGATAGAGAGCGGGGTGGGTACAATGAGCAGTTCTTC.

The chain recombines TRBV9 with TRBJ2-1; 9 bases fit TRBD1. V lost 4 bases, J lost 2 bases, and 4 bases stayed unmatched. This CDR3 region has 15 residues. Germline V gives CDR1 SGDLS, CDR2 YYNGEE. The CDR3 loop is CASSSGTGTYNEQFF. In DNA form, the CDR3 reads TGTGCCAGCAGCTCCGGGACAGGGACCTACAATGAGCAGTTCTTC.

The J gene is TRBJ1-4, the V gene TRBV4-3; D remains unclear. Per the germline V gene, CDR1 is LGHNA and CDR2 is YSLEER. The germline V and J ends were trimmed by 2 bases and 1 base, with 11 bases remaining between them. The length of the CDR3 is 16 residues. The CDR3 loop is CASSQIKGGTNEKLFF. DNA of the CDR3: TGCGCCAGCAGCCAAATCAAGGGAGGAACTAATGAAAAACTGTTTTTT.

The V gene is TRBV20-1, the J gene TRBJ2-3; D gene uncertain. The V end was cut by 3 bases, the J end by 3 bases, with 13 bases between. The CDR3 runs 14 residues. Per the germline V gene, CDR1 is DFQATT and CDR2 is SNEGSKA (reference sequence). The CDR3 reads CSASPLLRTDTQYF. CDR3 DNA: TGCAGTGCTAGTCCCCTCCTGAGGACAGATACGCAGTATTTT.

In DNA form, the CDR3 reads TGTGCCAGCAGCCCCCGGGACTATAATTCACCCCTCCACTTT. This codes for CASSPRDYNSPLHF. V gene TRBV21-1 combines with J gene TRBJ1-6; the D call TRBD1 from the table was never checked on the DNA. TRBV21-1 is tagged as a pseudogene. The CDR3 extends over 14 amino acids.

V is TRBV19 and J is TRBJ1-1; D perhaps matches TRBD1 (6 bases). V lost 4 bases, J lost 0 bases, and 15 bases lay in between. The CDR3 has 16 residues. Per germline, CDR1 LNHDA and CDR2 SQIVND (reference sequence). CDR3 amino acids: CASSSTTTGLNTEAFF. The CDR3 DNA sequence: TGTGCCAGTAGTAGCACCACTACAGGGTTGAACACTGAAGCTTTCTTT.

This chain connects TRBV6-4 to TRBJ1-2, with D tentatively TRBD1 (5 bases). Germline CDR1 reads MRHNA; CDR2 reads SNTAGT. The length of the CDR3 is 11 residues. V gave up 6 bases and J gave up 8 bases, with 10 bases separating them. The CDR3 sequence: CASREDKGYTF. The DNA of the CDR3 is TGTGCCAGCAGAGAGGACAAGGGCTACACCTTC.

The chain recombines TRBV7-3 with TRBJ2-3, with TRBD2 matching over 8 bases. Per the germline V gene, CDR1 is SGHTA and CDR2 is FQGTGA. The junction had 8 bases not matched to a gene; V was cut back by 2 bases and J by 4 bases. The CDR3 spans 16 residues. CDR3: CASSLEGLAGSDTQYF. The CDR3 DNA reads TGTGCCAGCAGCTTAGAAGGGCTAGCGGGTTCAGATACGCAGTATTTT. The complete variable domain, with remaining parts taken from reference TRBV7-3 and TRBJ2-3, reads GAGVSQTPSNKVTEKGKYVELRCDPISGHTALYWYRQSLGQGPEFLIYFQGTGAADDSGLPNDRFFAVRPEGSVSTLKIQRTERGDSAVYLCASSLEGLAGSDTQYFGPGTRLTVL.

The CDR3 nucleotides read TGTGCCAGCTCACCACGGGACAGGGCTAGCACAGATACGCAGTATTTT. Translating it yields CASSPRDRASTDTQYF. The chain uses TRBV18 and TRBJ2-3; TRBD1 agrees at 9 bases. The CDR3 runs 16 residues. The trim removed 1 base at V and 0 bases at J, leaving 2 bases unmatched. From germline, CDR1 is KGHSH and CDR2 LQKENI. Variable domain in full (rest from reference TRBV18 and TRBJ2-3): NAGVMQNPRHLVRRRGQEARLRCSPMKGHSHVYWYRQLPEEGLKFMVYLQKENIIDESGMPKERFSAEFPKEGPSILRIQQVVRGDSAAYFCASSPRDRASTDTQYFGPGTRLTVL.

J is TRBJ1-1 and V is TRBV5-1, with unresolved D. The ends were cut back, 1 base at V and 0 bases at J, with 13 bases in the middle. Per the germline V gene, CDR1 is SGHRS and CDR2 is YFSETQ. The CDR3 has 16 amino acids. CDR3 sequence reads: CASSLRIKAVNTEAFF. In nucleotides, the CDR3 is TGCGCCAGCAGCTTGAGGATAAAGGCAGTGAACACTGAAGCTTTCTTT. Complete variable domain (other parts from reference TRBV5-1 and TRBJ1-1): KAGVTQTPRYLIKTRGQQVTLSCSPISGHRSVSWYQQTPGQGLQFLFEYFSETQRNKGNFPGRFSGRQFSNSRSEMNVSTLELGDSALYLCASSLRIKAVNTEAFFGQGTRLTVV.

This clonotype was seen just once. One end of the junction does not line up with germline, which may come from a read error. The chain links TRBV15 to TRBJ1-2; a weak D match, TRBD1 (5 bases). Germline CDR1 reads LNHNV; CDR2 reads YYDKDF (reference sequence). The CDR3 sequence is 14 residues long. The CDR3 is CATSRDRGIYGHTF. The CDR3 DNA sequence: TGTGCCACCAGCAGAGATCGGGGGATCTATGGCCACACCTTC.

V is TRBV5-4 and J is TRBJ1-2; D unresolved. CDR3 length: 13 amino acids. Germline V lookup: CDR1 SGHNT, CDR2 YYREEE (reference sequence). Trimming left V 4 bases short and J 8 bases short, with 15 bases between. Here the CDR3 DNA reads TGTGCCAGCAGCCACGACGTTTTAGACGGCTACACCTTC. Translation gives CASSHDVLDGYTF.

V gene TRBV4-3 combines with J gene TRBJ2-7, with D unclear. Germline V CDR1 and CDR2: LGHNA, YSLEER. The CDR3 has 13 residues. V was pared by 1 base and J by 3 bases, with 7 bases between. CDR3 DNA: TGCGCCAGCAGCCAAGTGGTATTCTACGAGCAGTACTTC. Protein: CASSQVVFYEQYF.

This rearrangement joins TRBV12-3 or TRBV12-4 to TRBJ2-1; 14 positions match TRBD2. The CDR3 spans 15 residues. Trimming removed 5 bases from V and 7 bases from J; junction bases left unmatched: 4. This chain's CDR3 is CASSRLAGGRNEQFF. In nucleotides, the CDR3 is TGTGCCAGCAGTAGACTAGCGGGGGGGCGGAATGAGCAGTTCTTC.

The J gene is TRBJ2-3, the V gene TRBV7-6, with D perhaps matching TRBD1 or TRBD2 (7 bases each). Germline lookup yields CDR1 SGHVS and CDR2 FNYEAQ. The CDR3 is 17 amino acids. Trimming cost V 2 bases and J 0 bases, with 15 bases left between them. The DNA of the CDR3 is TGTGCCAGCAGCTTACAGGGAGGGGGCTCTAGCACAGATACGCAGTATTTT. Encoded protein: CASSLQGGGSSTDTQYF.

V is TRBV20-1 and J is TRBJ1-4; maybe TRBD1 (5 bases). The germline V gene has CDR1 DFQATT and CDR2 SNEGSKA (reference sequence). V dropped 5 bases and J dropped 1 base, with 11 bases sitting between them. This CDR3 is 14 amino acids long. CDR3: CSAPPGQTNEKLFF. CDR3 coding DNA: TGCAGTGCTCCCCCAGGGCAAACTAATGAAAAACTGTTTTTT.

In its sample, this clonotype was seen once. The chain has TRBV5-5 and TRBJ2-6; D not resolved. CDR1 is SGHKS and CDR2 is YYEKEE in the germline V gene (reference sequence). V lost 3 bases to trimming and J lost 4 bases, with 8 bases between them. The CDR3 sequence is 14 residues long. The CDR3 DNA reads TGTGCCAGCAGCTCCCCGACCGGGGCCAACGTCCTGACTTTC. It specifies CASSSPTGANVLTF.

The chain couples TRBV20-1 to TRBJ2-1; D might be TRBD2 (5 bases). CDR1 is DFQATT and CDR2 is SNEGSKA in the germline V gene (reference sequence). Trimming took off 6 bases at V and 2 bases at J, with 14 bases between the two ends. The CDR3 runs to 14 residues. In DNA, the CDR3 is TGCAGTGCAGAGAGGGATCCCACCTACAATGAGCAGTTCTTC. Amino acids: CSAERDPTYNEQFF.

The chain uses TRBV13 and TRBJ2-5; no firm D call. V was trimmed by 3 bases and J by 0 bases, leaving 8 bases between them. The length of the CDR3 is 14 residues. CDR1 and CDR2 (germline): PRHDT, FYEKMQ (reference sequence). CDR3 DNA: TGTGCCAGCAGCTTTCGATCCCACCAAGAGACCCAGTACTTC. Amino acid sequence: CASSFRSHQETQYF.